Sequencing of this T cell receptor beta chain was carried out in a study of post-analysis software for immune sequencing data. Study summary: The disease courses spanned relapsing-remitting, secondary progressive and progressive-relapsing forms of multiple sclerosis.

cDNA libraries for TCR beta contained unique molecular identifiers. Hundreds of thousands of cDNA molecules came from around 1 to 10 million T cells. MiXCR was run by TCRdb on the PCR reads, yielding one entry per CDR3 protein. This table holds 450,000 to 700,000 distinct CDR3 sequences, about 44% found once. Study-wide results and limits: About five TRBV segments appeared more often in patients than in controls, and TRBV5-6, TRBV5-1 and TRBV20-1 were among these. The authors found that F measure strongly co-clustered same-batch samples. Multiple sclerosis was associated with a significant reduction in normalized Chao1 diversity relative to controls.

This CDR3 contains 12 residues. Trimming cost V 0 bases and J 7 bases, with 5 bases left between them. Per germline, CDR1 MGHRA and CDR2 YSYEKL. This clonotype has only a few counts. Its target is not known. The sequence derives from a girl aged 10 to 17 with multiple sclerosis. The V gene is TRBV4-1, the J gene TRBJ2-3; D is unclear. Sequenced input: blood. The CDR3 DNA reads as TGCGCCAGCAGCCAAGATGGGCATACGCAGTATTTT. This codes for CASSQDGHTQYF.